The TCR beta chain described here comes from a study of shared clonotypes between healthy human individuals. Recent vaccinations or acute infections were absent in the healthy HIV-negative adult donors. V lost 4 bases, J lost 8 bases, and 14 bases lay in between. This CDR3 comprises 13 residues. Germline loops: CDR1 MNHNS, CDR2 SASEGT. Of note for this clone: Its antigen is currently unknown.

Genomic DNA (from each subset) was split evenly across several immunoSEQ plates. Using immunoSEQ multiplex PCR, the repertoire was profiled, and TCRdb retains in-frame clones only, with some absent. The sample gives 730,000 or so clones, 60% to 80% of which show up once; around 2% is in the top ten. The study's findings and limits: Relative to memory subsets, naive subsets generally showed larger estimated richness.

Material for sequencing was memory CD4+ T cells sorted from blood. This sample's subset: CD45RA-negative fraction. The chain is built from TRBV6-1 and TRBJ1-1; D gene ambiguous. The origin of this receptor is a woman aged 25 to 39 in good health. CDR3 in DNA: TGTGCCAGCAGTGTTTGGGAGGGAGGGGAAGCTTTCTTT. Residues: CASSVWEGGEAFF.